The clone carrying this TCR beta chain was counted once. Its matching antigen is unknown. Sequencing used immunoSEQ multiplex PCR; TCRdb keeps in-frame clones, though not all of them. Here the sample spans about 130,000 clones, nearly 90% being singletons. The sample is drawn from a study of T cell responses to AZD1222 COVID-19 vaccine. Study-wide results and caveats: Reports indicate that nearly half of spike-specific TCRs are directed at unmutated variant regions.

V was clipped by 6 bases and J by 4 bases, with 12 bases between them. The CDR3 spans 13 residues. The sequencing used peripheral blood, collected 28 days after the second AZD1222 dose. This chain connects TRBV12-3 or TRBV12-4 to TRBJ2-5, with a possible D match to TRBD2 (6 bases). The TCR originated in an adult who received the AZD1222 COVID-19 vaccine. The CDR3 spells CASSQEGRETQYF. As DNA, the CDR3 is TGTGCCAGCAGCCAGGAGGGGCGAGAGACCCAGTACTTC.